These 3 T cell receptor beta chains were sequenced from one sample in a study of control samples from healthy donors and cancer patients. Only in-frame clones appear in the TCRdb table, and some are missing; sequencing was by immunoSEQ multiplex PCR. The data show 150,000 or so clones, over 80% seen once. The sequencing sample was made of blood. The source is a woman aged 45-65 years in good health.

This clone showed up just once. CDR3 DNA sequence: TGTGCCAGCAGTACCACAGGGGGCAATCAGCCCCAGCATTTT. Translated, it gives CASSTTGGNQPQHF. The rearrangement links TRBV6-5 to TRBJ1-5; 7 bases line up with TRBD1. Trimming at V came to 5 bases and at J to 2 bases, leaving 3 bases not matched to a gene. The CDR3 loop spans 14 amino acids. Germline-derived CDR1 and CDR2 are MNHEY and SVGAGI.

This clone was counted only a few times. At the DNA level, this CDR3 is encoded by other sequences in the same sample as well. CDR3 in amino acids: CASSFSNSPLHF. In DNA, the CDR3 is TGTGCCAGCAGTTTTAGTAATTCACCCCTCCACTTT. This chain joins TRBV27 and TRBJ1-6; D call uncertain. This CDR3 comprises 12 residues. Per the germline V gene, CDR1 is MNHEY and CDR2 is SMNVEV (reference sequence). V lost 3 bases and J lost 6, with 3 bases in between.

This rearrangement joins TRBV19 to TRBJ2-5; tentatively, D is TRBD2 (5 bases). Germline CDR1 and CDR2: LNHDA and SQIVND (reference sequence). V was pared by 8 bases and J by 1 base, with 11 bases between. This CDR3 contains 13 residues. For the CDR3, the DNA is TGTGCCAGTGGAGGCGCGCGCCAAGAGACCCAGTACTTC. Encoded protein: CASGGARQETQYF.